The 22 T cell receptor beta chains below come from one sample, sequenced in a study of blood T cell repertoires in COVID-19. TCRdb's copy holds only in-frame clones and misses some; the assay was immunoSEQ multiplex PCR. This table has approximately 180,000 clones, over 65% appearing once. The sample was peripheral blood. These receptors all stem from a person between 70 and 80 years old with COVID-19, enrolled during active disease.

V and J are TRBV18 and TRBJ2-6; 7 bases agree with TRBD1. This CDR3 comprises 17 residues. V shed 5 bases and J 2 bases; nucleotides not matched to a gene: 9. Looked up from germline, CDR1 is KGHSH and CDR2 is LQKENI. The CDR3 region is CASSKTTTGTGANVLTF. The CDR3 region has the DNA TGTGCCAGCTCAAAGACGACGACAGGGACTGGGGCCAACGTCCTGACTTTC.

The chain is built from TRBV28 and TRBJ2-1; D might be TRBD1 (6 bases). CDR3 size: 16 residues. Germline assignment: CDR1 MDHEN and CDR2 SYDVKM. The V end lost 2 bases, the J end lost 4 bases, and 15 bases lay between the germline ends. Here the CDR3 DNA reads TGTGCCAGCAGTTTACTCACAATTAGGGGGTACAATGAGCAGTTCTTC. Its translation is CASSLLTIRGYNEQFF.

The chain couples TRBV12-5 to TRBJ1-3; D remains unclear. CDR1 and CDR2 from the germline V gene are LGHNT and FRNRAP. This CDR3 comprises 14 residues. V lost 6 bases and J 1 base, leaving 10 bases between the germline ends. The DNA of the CDR3 is TGTGCTAGTGGCATCGGGGAGTCTGGAAACACCATATATTTT. Amino acid sequence: CASGIGESGNTIYF.

The rearrangement uses TRBV9 and TRBJ1-1; no firm D call. The V and J ends lost 0 bases and 1 base respectively, with 10 bases between them. Germline V gene data show CDR1 as SGDLS and CDR2 as YYNGEE. The CDR3 runs to 15 residues. In DNA form, the CDR3 reads TGTGCCAGCAGCGTAGGCGGGAACGCGAACACTGAAGCTTTCTTT. Protein sequence: CASSVGGNANTEAFF.

The rearrangement uses TRBV7-8 and TRBJ2-7, with D maybe TRBD1 (6 bases). V lost 3 bases to trimming and J lost 4 bases, with 13 bases between them. This CDR3 contains 14 residues. The V gene's germline CDR1 is SGHVS and CDR2 FQNEAQ. CDR3 sequence: CASSFRTEPYEQYF. The CDR3 DNA reads as TGTGCCAGCAGCTTCCGGACAGAACCTTACGAGCAGTACTTC.

The V and J genes are TRBV11-3 and TRBJ2-3, with a possible D match to TRBD1 (6 bases). The CDR3 is made up of 14 amino acids. The V end lost 5 bases, the J end lost 1 base, and 10 bases lay between the germline ends. Germline values: CDR1 SGHNT, CDR2 YENEEA. In DNA, the CDR3 is TGTGCCAGCAGCCGATCAGGGGGCACAGATACGCAGTATTTT. Translation gives CASSRSGGTDTQYF. The whole variable domain, remainder taken from reference TRBV11-3 and TRBJ2-3, is EAGVVQSPRYKIIEKKQPVAFWCNPISGHNTLYWYLQNLGQGPELLIRYENEEAVDDSQLPKDRFSAERLKGVDSTLKIQPAELGDSAVYLCASSRSGGTDTQYFGPGTRLTVL.

The chain links TRBV10-3 to TRBJ2-7; 9 bases fit TRBD1. The length of the CDR3 is 15 residues. The germline CDR1 and CDR2 sequences are ENHRY and SYGVKD. V lost 3 bases, J lost 6 bases, and 9 bases stayed unmatched. DNA of the CDR3: TGTGCCATCAGTGATGGGGGGACAGGGTCTTCCGAGCAGTACTTC. Its translation is CAISDGGTGSSEQYF.

The chain carries TRBV11-2 and TRBJ2-5; TRBD2 agrees at 7 bases. The CDR3 totals 14 residues. J was trimmed by 7 bases and V by 1 base; bases with no gene match: 6. Germline V gene sequence: CDR1 SGHAT, CDR2 FQNNGV. The CDR3 DNA sequence: TGTGCCAGCAGCTTAGCTGGTGGCGGGAGGACCCAGTACTTC. The encoded protein is CASSLAGGGRTQYF. Combining the CDR3 with reference TRBV11-2 and TRBJ2-5 gives the whole variable domain EAGVAQSPRYKIIEKRQSVAFWCNPISGHATLYWYQQILGQGPKLLIQFQNNGVVDDSQLPKDRFSAERLKGVDSTLKIQPAKLEDSAVYLCASSLAGGGRTQYFGPGTRLLVL.

The V gene is TRBV5-1, the J gene TRBJ1-1; no clear D. Germline V gene data show CDR1 as SGHRS and CDR2 as YFSETQ. V was trimmed by 3 bases and J by 0 bases, leaving 12 bases between them. The CDR3 has 15 residues. The DNA of the CDR3 is TGCGCCAGCAGCTGGACTGCGGCCATGAACACTGAAGCTTTCTTT. Translating it yields CASSWTAAMNTEAFF.

The rearrangement links TRBV21-1 to TRBJ2-5; TRBD1, the table's D call, was not compared with the DNA. TRBV21-1 is a pseudogene locus. The CDR3 runs 16 residues. CDR3 amino acids: CASSKQGLGCAETQYF. The CDR3 DNA follows: TGTGCCAGCAGCAAACAGGGTTTGGGGTGTGCAGAGACCCAGTACTTC.

The V gene is TRBV5-4, the J gene TRBJ1-1; 9 nucleotides align to TRBD1. The CDR3 runs 17 residues. Germline V gives CDR1 SGHNT, CDR2 YYREEE (reference sequence). V was pared by 3 bases and J by 4 bases, with 13 bases of the junction left unmatched. CDR3 nucleotide sequence: TGTGCCAGCAGCTCACCGAACCTACAGGGGGCGCGCACTGAAGCTTTCTTT. As protein: CASSSPNLQGARTEAFF. Full variable domain (missing parts from reference TRBV5-4 and TRBJ1-1): ETGVTQSPTHLIKTRGQQVTLRCSSQSGHNTVSWYQQALGQGPQFIFQYYREEENGRGNFPPRFSGLQFPNYSSELNVNALELDDSALYLCASSSPNLQGARTEAFFGQGTRLTVV.

The chain uses TRBV6-2 or TRBV6-3 and TRBJ2-7; the D gene is possibly TRBD2 (7 bases). V lost 5 bases, J lost 5 bases, and 19 bases lay in between. This CDR3 comprises 15 residues. Germline V gene sequence: CDR1 MNHEY, CDR2 SVGEGT. The CDR3: CASSPLGGPVDEQYF. In DNA, the CDR3 is TGTGCCAGCAGTCCCCTGGGGGGGCCGGTCGACGAGCAGTACTTC.

V usage is TRBV11-2 and J usage is TRBJ2-7; 14 nucleotides match TRBD2. The CDR3 covers 16 residues. V gave up 6 bases and J gave up 3 bases; unmatched junction bases: 7. Germline V lookup: CDR1 SGHAT, CDR2 FQNNGV. Here the CDR3 DNA reads TGTGCCAGCAGATCAAGACTAGCGGGAGGGCACTACGAGCAGTACTTC. This codes for CASRSRLAGGHYEQYF.

The sample holds one count of this clone. The CDR3 DNA is TGCGCCAGCAGCCAAGGGGAGAGAACCCCCACAGGGGCCTACGAGCAGTACTTC. Encoded protein: CASSQGERTPTGAYEQYF. The chain carries TRBV4-1 and TRBJ2-7, with 7 bases that match TRBD1. V was pared by 1 base and J by 2 bases, with 14 bases of the junction left unmatched. The CDR3 covers 18 residues. The germline CDR1 and CDR2 sequences are MGHRA and YSYEKL.

CDR3 region: CAWSVPGLGGETQYF. CDR3 DNA: TGTGCCTGGAGTGTACCGGGACTAGGAGGGGAGACCCAGTACTTC. The chain carries TRBV30 and TRBJ2-5, with 8 bases lining up with TRBD2. This CDR3 has 15 residues. With V trimmed by 0 bases and J by 5 bases, 8 bases remained unmatched. Germline loops: CDR1 GTSNPN, CDR2 SVGIG (reference sequence).

The V and J genes are TRBV5-1 and TRBJ2-7, with 9 nucleotides matching TRBD2. The junction had 6 bases not matched to a gene; V was cut back by 7 bases and J by 4 bases. The CDR3 is 13 amino acids. The germline gives CDR1 SGHRS, CDR2 YFSETQ. CDR3 region: CASRLAADYEQYF. Written as DNA, the CDR3 is TGCGCCAGCCGACTAGCGGCTGATTACGAGCAGTACTTC.

Concerning this clone itself: Other DNA sequences of this sample code for an identical CDR3. The rearrangement joins TRBV7-3 to TRBJ1-1, with D possibly being TRBD1 (5 bases). Looked up from germline, CDR1 is SGHTA and CDR2 is FQGTGA. V lost 3 bases and J 1 base, leaving 6 bases between the germline ends. The CDR3 length is 13 residues. The CDR3 region is CASSFQGNTEAFF. Here the CDR3 DNA reads TGTGCCAGCAGCTTCCAGGGGAACACTGAAGCTTTCTTT.

This chain links TRBV6-1 with TRBJ1-5; TRBD1 matches 8 bases. The junction had 11 bases not matched to a gene; V was cut back by 4 bases and J by 6 bases. This CDR3 has 16 amino acids. The germline V gene has CDR1 MNHNS and CDR2 SASEGT. The chain's CDR3 is CASSVTPGGAGQPQHF. CDR3 DNA sequence: TGTGCCAGCAGTGTTACTCCAGGGGGCGCTGGTCAGCCCCAGCATTTT.

There are many counts of this clone. Other DNA sequences in this sample translate to the same CDR3. This chain uses TRBV7-9 with TRBJ2-7; 8 bases are a match to TRBD1. The V gene end was trimmed by 5 bases and the J gene end by 4 bases; junction bases not matched to a gene: 1. There are 12 residues in the CDR3. CDR1 and CDR2 from the germline V gene are SEHNR and FQNEAQ (reference sequence). For the CDR3, the DNA is TGTGCCAGCAGCAGACAGGGGTACGAGCAGTACTTC. This translates into CASSRQGYEQYF.

The chain carries TRBV11-3 and TRBJ2-7, with 9 bases that match TRBD1. The trim removed 4 bases at V and 4 bases at J, leaving 5 bases unmatched. The CDR3 has 14 amino acids. CDR1 is SGHNT and CDR2 is YENEEA in the germline V gene. The CDR3 nucleotides are TGTGCCAGCAGCTCGGGACAGGGAGGGTACGAGCAGTACTTC. It specifies CASSSGQGGYEQYF.

V is TRBV25-1 and J is TRBJ1-2, with TRBD1 identical over 7 bases. The V gene's germline CDR1 is MGHDK and CDR2 SYGVNS. The CDR3 extends over 16 amino acids. The J segment lost 0 bases and the V segment lost 2 bases, leaving 6 bases of the junction unmatched. For the CDR3, the DNA is TGTGCCAGCAGTGAACCGGGGACAGCCGCTAACTATGGCTACACCTTC. Translating gives CASSEPGTAANYGYTF.

The genes are TRBV19 and TRBJ2-7; 8 bases map to TRBD1. Germline V lookup: CDR1 LNHDA, CDR2 SQIVND (reference sequence). V was pared by 4 bases and J by 6 bases, with 5 bases of the junction left unmatched. CDR3 length equals 13 residues. CDR3 sequence (DNA): TGTGCCAGTAGTAACGACAGGGGAGGCGAGCAGTACTTC. It yields the protein CASSNDRGGEQYF.